The entry below describes one TCR beta chain. Antigen specificity is unknown. Expressed TCRB transcripts were sequenced, since all the RNA that had been isolated was reverse transcribed. The repertoire was sequenced with immunoSEQ multiplex PCR; TCRdb's copy has only in-frame clones and lacks some. The sample includes about 400,000 clones, approximately 12% seen only once; the top ten take 0.0095% to 0.013%. The CDR3 totals 16 residues. Germline V lookup: CDR1 PRHDT, CDR2 FYEKMQ (reference sequence). The V gene lost 5 bases and the J gene lost 4 bases, with 21 bases spanning the gap. This entry is derived from a study of beta chain features in type 1 diabetes. Study results and limitations: PCR might preferentially amplify shorter templates, equally in patients and controls. Sequencing the cDNA could make cells with high TCR expression show up more than they should. There was a moderate but significant shortening of TCRB CDR3s in all four CD4+ subsets of Type 1 diabetes patients. The naive, central memory and Treg TCRB repertoires showed an apparent similarity that was greater among patients than among healthy donors.

The clonotype was recovered from a woman in her late teens or twenties with type 1 diabetes. The chain employs TRBV13 and TRBJ2-7, with D tentatively TRBD2 (7 bases). The material sequenced was naive CD4+ T cells from blood. In nucleotides, the CDR3 is TGTGCCAGCAGCCCGCCGGGGGGCGGGAGTATTTACGAGCAGTACTTC. Amino acids: CASSPPGGGSIYEQYF. The full variable domain, completed using reference TRBV13 and TRBJ2-7, is AAGVIQSPRHLIKEKRETATLKCYPIPRHDTVYWYQQGPGQDPQFLISFYEKMQSDKGSIPDRFSAQQFSDYHSELNMSSLELGDSALYFCASSPPGGGSIYEQYFGPGTRLTVT.